Shown below are 16 T cell receptor beta chains from a single sample sequenced in a study of cytomegalovirus exposure and HLA in healthy donors. The assay was immunoSEQ multiplex PCR, and TCRdb's table has in-frame clones only and misses some. The profile shows 95,000 to 150,000 clones, roughly 90% of them singletons. Sequenced: PBMCs. Every receptor here comes from a young woman in good health and CMV-seronegative.

The rearrangement uses TRBV4-2 and TRBJ2-7; 8 positions match TRBD1. The V gene end was trimmed by 4 bases and the J gene end by 4 bases; junction bases not matched to a gene: 12. The CDR3 runs 16 residues. The germline CDR1 and CDR2 sequences are LGHNA and YNFKEQ. In DNA, the CDR3 is TGTGCCAGCAGCCCCGGACAGGGCCCGCGAATTTACGAGCAGTACTTC. It is translated as CASSPGQGPRIYEQYF.

The chain uses TRBV11-2 and TRBJ2-7; D may be TRBD2 (6 bases). Germline V gene data show CDR1 as SGHAT and CDR2 as FQNNGV. The V gene lost 1 base and the J gene lost 2 bases, with 12 bases spanning the gap. The CDR3 contains 15 residues. In DNA form, the CDR3 reads TGTGCCAGCAGCTTAGGGCTAGCGCCTGCCTACGAGCAGTACTTC. This gives the protein CASSLGLAPAYEQYF.

V usage is TRBV6-4 and J usage is TRBJ1-1; perhaps TRBD1 as D (6 bases). This CDR3 is built from 15 residues. Between the trimmed V and J ends, which lost 3 bases and 0 bases, there was a span of 11 bases. CDR1 and CDR2 from the germline V gene are MRHNA and SNTAGT. CDR3 bases: TGTGCCAGCAGTGAGGACAGAACCATGAACACTGAAGCTTTCTTT. Translated, it gives CASSEDRTMNTEAFF.

This sequence joins TRBV14 and TRBJ2-5, with TRBD1 matching over 9 bases. V shed 3 bases, J shed 5 bases, and the junction held 7 bases outside the gene matches. This CDR3 has 15 residues. The V gene's germline CDR1 is SGHDN and CDR2 FVKESK. CDR3 nucleotide sequence: TGTGCCAGCAGCCATACAGGGGGCGCAGGGGAGACCCAGTACTTC. This gives the protein CASSHTGGAGETQYF.

In nucleotides, the CDR3 is TGTGCCAGCAGCCAAGTTGGTGGGAGGAAAGAGACCCAGTACTTC. This codes for CASSQVGGRKETQYF. The gene calls are TRBV4-2 and TRBJ2-5, with a weak D call TRBD2 (6 bases). Per germline, CDR1 LGHNA and CDR2 YNFKEQ. Trimming pared 1 base from V and 3 bases from J, leaving 12 bases between. The CDR3 is 15 residues long.

The rearrangement links TRBV4-2 to TRBJ2-5; 9 nucleotides align to TRBD1. Germline values: CDR1 LGHNA, CDR2 YNFKEQ. Trimming cost V 0 bases and J 5 bases; bases outside gene matches: 4. There are 15 residues in the CDR3. The CDR3 here is CASSQEGDRVETQYF. The CDR3, as DNA: TGTGCCAGCAGCCAAGAGGGGGACAGGGTGGAGACCCAGTACTTC.

The chain couples TRBV7-2 to TRBJ2-3; TRBD2 aligns across 10 bases. The CDR3 covers 15 residues. Germline CDR1 and CDR2: SGHTA and FQGNSA. J gave up 3 bases and V 3 bases, and 3 bases lay outside the gene matches. The CDR3 protein is CASSFLAGATDTQYF. The DNA for the CDR3 is TGTGCCAGCAGCTTTCTAGCGGGAGCAACAGATACGCAGTATTTT.

The V gene is TRBV6-1, the J gene TRBJ1-2, with D possibly TRBD1 on 5 matching bases. This CDR3 spans 14 amino acids. V lost 3 bases and J lost 2, with 10 bases in between. Germline CDR1 and CDR2: MNHNS and SASEGT. The CDR3 loop is CASSDRQTNYGYTF. As DNA, the CDR3 is TGTGCCAGCAGTGATAGACAGACAAACTATGGCTACACCTTC.

The rearrangement joins TRBV28 to TRBJ1-4, with 7 bases aligning to TRBD1. V gave up 6 bases and J gave up 5 bases; unmatched junction bases: 9. The length of the CDR3 is 15 residues. Per the germline V gene, CDR1 is MDHEN and CDR2 is SYDVKM. In DNA, the CDR3 is TGTGCCAGCAGAGGCCCCGGGACAGAGAATGAAAAACTGTTTTTT. This translates into CASRGPGTENEKLFF.

The CDR3 DNA reads as TGCGCCAGCAGGCCGGGTCTAGCCAAAAACATTCAGTACTTC. This gives the protein CASRPGLAKNIQYF. The V and J genes are TRBV5-1 and TRBJ2-4; D unclear. V was cut by 5 bases and J by 0 bases, with 9 bases left in between. Germline lookup yields CDR1 SGHRS and CDR2 YFSETQ. The CDR3 runs to 14 residues.

The CDR3 loop is CASSLVGTSGSKFF. The CDR3, as DNA: TGTGCCAGCAGCTTGGTTGGGACTAGCGGGAGTAAGTTCTTC. J is TRBJ2-1 and V is TRBV5-4, with TRBD2 matching over 14 bases. With V trimmed by 0 bases and J by 14 bases, 4 bases remained unmatched. This CDR3 spans 14 amino acids. Germline loops: CDR1 SGHNT, CDR2 YYREEE (reference sequence).

V gene TRBV7-9 combines with J gene TRBJ1-3, with 8 bases matching TRBD1. Germline trimming cut 4 bases from V and 6 bases from J; bases unmatched to any gene: 8. The CDR3 loop spans 15 amino acids. The germline V gene encodes CDR1 SEHNR and CDR2 FQNEAQ (reference sequence). Here the CDR3 reads CASSSYGQGLNTIYF. Here the CDR3 DNA reads TGTGCCAGCAGCTCCTATGGACAGGGCTTAAACACCATATATTTT. The full variable domain, with the rest looked up from reference TRBV7-9 and TRBJ1-3, is DTGVSQNPRHKITKRGQNVTFRCDPISEHNRLYWYRQTLGQGPEFLTYFQNEAQLEKSRLLSDRFSAERPKGSFSTLEIQRTEQGDSAMYLCASSSYGQGLNTIYFGEGSWLTVV.

This chain uses TRBV7-9 with TRBJ2-3, with 11 bases fitting TRBD2. Trimming took 4 bases from V and 4 from J; bases not matched to a gene: 7. CDR3 length: 16 residues. Germline loops: CDR1 SEHNR, CDR2 FQNEAQ (reference sequence). The CDR3 here is CASSYPSGRTADTQYF. The CDR3 nucleotides read TGTGCCAGCAGCTATCCTAGCGGGAGGACGGCAGATACGCAGTATTTT.

The chain couples TRBV29-1 to TRBJ2-7; 14 bases align to TRBD2. The V gene end was trimmed by 5 bases and the J gene end by 5 bases; junction bases not matched to a gene: 8. CDR1 and CDR2 (germline): SQVTM, ANQGSEA. This CDR3 region has 15 residues. The CDR3 spells CSVRGLAGGMNEQYF. CDR3 sequence (DNA): TGCAGCGTTCGAGGACTAGCGGGAGGAATGAACGAGCAGTACTTC.

The rearrangement joins TRBV28 to TRBJ1-5; no clear D. Germline V lookup: CDR1 MDHEN, CDR2 SYDVKM. Trimming removed 8 bases from V and 3 bases from J, with 11 bases in between. The CDR3 totals 13 residues. DNA for the CDR3: TGTGCCAGCTGTCGGGATTTCAATCAGCCCCAGCATTTT. It specifies CASCRDFNQPQHF.

V gene TRBV9 combines with J gene TRBJ2-1, with TRBD2 as a possible D gene (6 bases). This CDR3 region has 12 residues. Germline CDR1 and CDR2: SGDLS and YYNGEE. V gave up 4 bases and J gave up 8 bases, with 10 bases separating them. The CDR3 DNA sequence: TGTGCCAGCAGCCCCTGGGGGGATGAGCAGTTCTTC. It yields the protein CASSPWGDEQFF.